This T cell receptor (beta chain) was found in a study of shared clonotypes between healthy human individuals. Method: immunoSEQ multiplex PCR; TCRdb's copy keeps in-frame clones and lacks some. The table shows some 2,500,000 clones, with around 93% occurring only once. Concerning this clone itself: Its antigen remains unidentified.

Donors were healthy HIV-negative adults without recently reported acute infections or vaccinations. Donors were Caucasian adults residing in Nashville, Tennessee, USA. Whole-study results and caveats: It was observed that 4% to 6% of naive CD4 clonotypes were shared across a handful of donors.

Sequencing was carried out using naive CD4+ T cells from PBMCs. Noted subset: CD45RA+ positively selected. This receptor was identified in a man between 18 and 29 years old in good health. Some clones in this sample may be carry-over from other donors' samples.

The CDR3 loop is CSAKPGLAGSLETQYF. CDR3 coding DNA: TGCAGCGCCAAACCGGGACTAGCGGGAAGCCTCGAGACCCAGTACTTC. J is TRBJ2-5 and V is TRBV29-1, with 13 bases matching TRBD2. The V and J ends lost 7 bases and 5 bases, in that order; junction bases with no gene match: 13. This CDR3 has 16 amino acids. Germline CDR1 reads SQVTM; CDR2 reads ANQGSEA.